These 9 T cell receptor beta chains share one sample of origin, sequenced in a study of cytotoxic CD8 clonotypes in ibrutinib-treated CLL. Sequencing used immunoSEQ multiplex PCR; TCRdb keeps in-frame clones, though not all of them. The sample lists approximately 300,000 clones, around four fifths occurring once. Material: PBMCs, obtained before ibrutinib treatment. These receptors were collected from a human donor with chronic lymphocytic leukemia.

The CDR3 region has the DNA TGTGCCAGCAGCTTAGACCGGGACAGATCCTACGAGCAGTACTTC. It is translated as CASSLDRDRSYEQYF. This rearrangement joins TRBV7-9 to TRBJ2-7; 7 bases map to TRBD1. The trim removed 1 base at V and 1 base at J, leaving 4 bases unmatched. The length of the CDR3 is 15 residues. The germline V gene encodes CDR1 SEHNR and CDR2 FQNEAQ (reference sequence). The complete variable domain, with remaining parts taken from reference TRBV7-9 and TRBJ2-7, reads DTGVSQNPRHKITKRGQNVTFRCDPISEHNRLYWYRQTLGQGPEFLTYFQNEAQLEKSRLLSDRFSAERPKGSFSTLEIQRTEQGDSAMYLCASSLDRDRSYEQYFGPGTRLTVT.

This clone showed up just once. V is TRBV27 and J is TRBJ2-7; 10 positions agree with TRBD2. The germline CDR1 and CDR2 sequences are MNHEY and SMNVEV (reference sequence). The V and J ends lost 4 bases and 2 bases, in that order; junction bases with no gene match: 8. The CDR3 loop spans 16 amino acids. CDR3 amino acids: CASSSKLAGHPYEQYF. The CDR3 DNA is TGTGCCAGCAGTTCGAAACTAGCGGGACATCCCTACGAGCAGTACTTC.

V usage is TRBV27 and J usage is TRBJ2-7, with 9 bases aligning to TRBD1. This CDR3 comprises 13 residues. Germline values: CDR1 MNHEY, CDR2 SMNVEV (reference sequence). V lost 7 bases to trimming and J lost 5 bases; unmatched junction nucleotides: 6. The DNA for the CDR3 is TGTGCCAGCACCGGGACAGGGATCAACGAGCAGTACTTC. Encoded protein: CASTGTGINEQYF.

CDR3 coding DNA: TGTGCCAGCAGCGTAAATACCGGGATAGGGAGGCTAGATGGCTACACCTTC. It encodes CASSVNTGIGRLDGYTF. The chain has TRBV9 and TRBJ1-2; unclear D gene. The V and J ends lost 1 base and 6 bases respectively, with 22 bases between them. The CDR3 totals 17 residues. Germline V gene sequence: CDR1 SGDLS, CDR2 YYNGEE.

This chain's CDR3 is CASSFRASGGYEQYF. The CDR3 coding sequence is TGTGCCAGCAGCTTCCGCGCCTCGGGCGGCTACGAGCAGTACTTC. The V gene is TRBV5-4, the J gene TRBJ2-7; D is ambiguous. This CDR3 has 15 residues. Looked up from germline, CDR1 is SGHNT and CDR2 is YYREEE (reference sequence). V was pared by 2 bases and J by 3 bases, with 15 bases between.

The V and J genes are TRBV6-5 and TRBJ2-1, with D possibly TRBD2 on 5 matching bases. Germline-derived CDR1 and CDR2 are MNHEY and SVGAGI. V gave up 4 bases and J gave up 12 bases, with 19 bases separating them. This CDR3 region has 14 residues. The CDR3 DNA is TGTGCCAGCAGTTCCGATTCGCGGGTCGGTGGGCAGTTCTTC. Translated, it gives CASSSDSRVGGQFF.

This chain joins TRBV19 and TRBJ2-3, with 8 bases aligning to TRBD2. Germline CDR1 LNHDA, CDR2 SQIVND (reference sequence). There are 17 residues in the CDR3. The J segment lost 2 bases and the V segment lost 0 bases, leaving 7 bases of the junction unmatched. CDR3 coding DNA: TGTGCCAGTAGTATAGATGGGGCGGGAGGACCCACAGATACGCAGTATTTT. As protein: CASSIDGAGGPTDTQYF.

The rearrangement uses TRBV5-1 and TRBJ1-1, with a tentative D call TRBD1 (6 bases). The germline CDR1 and CDR2 sequences are SGHRS and YFSETQ. With 4 bases removed from V and 7 bases from J, the gap between germline ends came to 17 bases. The CDR3 runs to 14 residues. CDR3: CASSEQGTHLEAFF. As DNA, the CDR3 is TGCGCCAGCAGCGAACAGGGAACTCACCTTGAAGCTTTCTTT.

The chain has TRBV30 and TRBJ1-4, with TRBD1 identical over 8 bases. J gave up 8 bases and V 0 bases, and 5 bases lay outside the gene matches. The CDR3 runs to 14 residues. Germline V lookup: CDR1 GTSNPN, CDR2 SVGIG (reference sequence). The CDR3 sequence: CAWSVGQGAEKLFF. CDR3 DNA sequence: TGTGCCTGGAGTGTCGGACAGGGTGCCGAAAAACTGTTTTTT.